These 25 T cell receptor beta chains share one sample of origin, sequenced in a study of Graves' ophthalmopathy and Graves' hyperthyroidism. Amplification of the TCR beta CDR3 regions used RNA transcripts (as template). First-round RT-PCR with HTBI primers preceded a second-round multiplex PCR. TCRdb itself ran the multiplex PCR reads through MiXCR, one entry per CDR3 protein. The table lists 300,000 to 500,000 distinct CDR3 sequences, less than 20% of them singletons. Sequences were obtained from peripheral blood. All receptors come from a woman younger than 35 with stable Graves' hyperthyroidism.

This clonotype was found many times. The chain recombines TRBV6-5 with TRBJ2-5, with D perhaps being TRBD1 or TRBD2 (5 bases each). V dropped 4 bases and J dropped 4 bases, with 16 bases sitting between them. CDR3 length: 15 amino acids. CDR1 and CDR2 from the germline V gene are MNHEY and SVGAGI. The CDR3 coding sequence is TGTGCCAGCAGTTGCTCGAGACGGGGCCGAGAGACCCAGTACTTC. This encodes CASSCSRRGRETQYF.

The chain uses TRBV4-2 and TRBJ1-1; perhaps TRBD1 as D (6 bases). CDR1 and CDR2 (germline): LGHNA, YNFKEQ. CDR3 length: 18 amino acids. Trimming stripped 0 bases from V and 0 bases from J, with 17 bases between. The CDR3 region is CASSQDRGGDTLNTEAFF. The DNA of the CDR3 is TGTGCCAGCAGCCAAGATAGGGGCGGGGACACCCTGAACACTGAAGCTTTCTTT.

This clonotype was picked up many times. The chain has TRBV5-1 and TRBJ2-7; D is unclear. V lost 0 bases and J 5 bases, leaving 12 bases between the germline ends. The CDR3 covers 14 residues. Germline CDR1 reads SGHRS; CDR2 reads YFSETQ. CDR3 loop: CASSLAGPVNEQYF. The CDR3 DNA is TGCGCCAGCAGCTTGGCCGGACCCGTGAACGAGCAGTACTTC. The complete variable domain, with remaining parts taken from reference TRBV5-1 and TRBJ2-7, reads KAGVTQTPRYLIKTRGQQVTLSCSPISGHRSVSWYQQTPGQGLQFLFEYFSETQRNKGNFPGRFSGRQFSNSRSEMNVSTLELGDSALYLCASSLAGPVNEQYFGPGTRLTVT.

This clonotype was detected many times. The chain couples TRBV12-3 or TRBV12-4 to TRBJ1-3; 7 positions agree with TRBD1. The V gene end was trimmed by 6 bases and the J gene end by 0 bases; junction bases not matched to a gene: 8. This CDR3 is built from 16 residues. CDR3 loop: CASRRTGRSSGNTIYF. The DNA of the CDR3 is TGTGCCAGCAGGCGGACAGGCCGATCCTCTGGAAACACCATATATTTT.

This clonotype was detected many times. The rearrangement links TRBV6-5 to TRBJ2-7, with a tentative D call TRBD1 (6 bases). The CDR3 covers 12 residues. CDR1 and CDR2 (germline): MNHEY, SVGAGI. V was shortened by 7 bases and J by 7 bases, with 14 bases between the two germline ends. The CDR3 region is CASTGTFGEQYF. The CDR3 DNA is TGTGCCAGCACCGGGACATTCGGGGAGCAGTACTTC.

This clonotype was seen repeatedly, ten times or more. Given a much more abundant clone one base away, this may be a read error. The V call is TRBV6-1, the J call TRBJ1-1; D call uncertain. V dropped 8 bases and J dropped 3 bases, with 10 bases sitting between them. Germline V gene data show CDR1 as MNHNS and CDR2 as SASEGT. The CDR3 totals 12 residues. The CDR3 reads CASGPLDTEAFF. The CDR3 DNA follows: TGTGCCAGCGGACCGTTGGACACTGAAGCTTTCTTT.

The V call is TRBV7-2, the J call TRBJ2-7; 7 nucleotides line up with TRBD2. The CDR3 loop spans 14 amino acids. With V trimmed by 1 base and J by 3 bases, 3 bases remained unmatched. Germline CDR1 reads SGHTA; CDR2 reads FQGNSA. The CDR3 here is CASSLDGGGYEQYF. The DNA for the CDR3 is TGTGCCAGCAGCTTAGATGGCGGGGGCTACGAGCAGTACTTC.

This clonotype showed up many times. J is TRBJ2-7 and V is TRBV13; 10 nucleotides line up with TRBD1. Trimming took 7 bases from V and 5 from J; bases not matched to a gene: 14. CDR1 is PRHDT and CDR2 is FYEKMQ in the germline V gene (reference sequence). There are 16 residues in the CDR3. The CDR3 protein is CASTLAPGQGPHEQYF. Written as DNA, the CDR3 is TGTGCCAGCACCCTAGCACCGGGACAGGGGCCCCACGAGCAGTACTTC.

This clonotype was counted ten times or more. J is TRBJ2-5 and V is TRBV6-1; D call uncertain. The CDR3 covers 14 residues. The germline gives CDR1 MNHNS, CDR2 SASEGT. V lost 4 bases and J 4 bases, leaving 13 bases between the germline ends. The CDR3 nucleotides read TGTGCCAGCAGTGTGGTCAGCGCTAGAGAGACCCAGTACTTC. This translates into CASSVVSARETQYF.

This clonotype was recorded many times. This chain's CDR3 is CSAHDLMNTEAFF. CDR3 sequence (DNA): TGCAGCGCGCACGACCTCATGAACACTGAAGCTTTCTTT. This sequence joins TRBV29-1 and TRBJ1-1; D gene unclear. V was cut by 7 bases and J by 0 bases, with 12 bases left in between. Germline V gene sequence: CDR1 SQVTM, CDR2 ANQGSEA. This CDR3 comprises 13 residues.

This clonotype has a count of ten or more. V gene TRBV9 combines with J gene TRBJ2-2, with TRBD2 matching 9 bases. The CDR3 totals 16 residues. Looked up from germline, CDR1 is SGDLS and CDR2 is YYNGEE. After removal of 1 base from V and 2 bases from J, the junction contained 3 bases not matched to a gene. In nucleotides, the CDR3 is TGTGCCAGCAGCGTACTAGCGGGGAGCAACACCGGGGAGCTGTTTTTT. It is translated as CASSVLAGSNTGELFF.

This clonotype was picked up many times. The CDR3 region is CATRRQSNQPQHF. In nucleotides, the CDR3 is TGTGCCACCAGGAGACAAAGCAATCAGCCCCAGCATTTT. This rearrangement joins TRBV24-1 to TRBJ1-5; D gene ambiguous. Germline values: CDR1 KGHDR, CDR2 SFDVKD. There are 13 residues in the CDR3. V dropped 7 bases and J dropped 1 base, with 7 bases sitting between them.

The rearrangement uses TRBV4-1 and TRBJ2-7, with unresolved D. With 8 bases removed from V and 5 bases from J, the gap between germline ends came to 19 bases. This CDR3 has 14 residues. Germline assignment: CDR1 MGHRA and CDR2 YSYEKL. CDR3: CASSLLWVSHEQYF. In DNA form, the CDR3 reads TGCGCCAGCTCTCTCCTATGGGTTTCGCACGAGCAGTACTTC.

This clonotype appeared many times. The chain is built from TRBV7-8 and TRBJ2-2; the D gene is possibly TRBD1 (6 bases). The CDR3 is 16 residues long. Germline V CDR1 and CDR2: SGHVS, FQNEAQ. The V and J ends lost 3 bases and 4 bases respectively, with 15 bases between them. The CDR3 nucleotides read TGTGCCAGCAGCTTCGGGACACTAATTGTCACCGGGGAGCTGTTTTTT. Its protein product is CASSFGTLIVTGELFF.

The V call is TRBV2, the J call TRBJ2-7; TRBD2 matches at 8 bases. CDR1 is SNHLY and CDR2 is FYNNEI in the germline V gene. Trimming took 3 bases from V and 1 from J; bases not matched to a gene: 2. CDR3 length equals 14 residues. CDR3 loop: CASSDREGSYEQYF. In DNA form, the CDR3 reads TGTGCCAGCAGTGACCGGGAGGGATCCTACGAGCAGTACTTC. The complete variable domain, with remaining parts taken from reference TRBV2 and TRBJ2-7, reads EPEVTQTPSHQVTQMGQEVILRCVPISNHLYFYWYRQILGQKVEFLVSFYNNEISEKSEIFDDQFSVERPDGSNFTLKIRSTKLEDSAMYFCASSDREGSYEQYFGPGTRLTVT.

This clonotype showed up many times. DNA of the CDR3: TGTGCCAGCAGCCTTGCCGGGGGCATAACCTATGGCTACACCTTC. Its protein product is CASSLAGGITYGYTF. The V call is TRBV7-2, the J call TRBJ1-2, with D possibly matching TRBD1 (6 bases). Germline values: CDR1 SGHTA, CDR2 FQGNSA. Trimming stripped 5 bases from V and 4 bases from J, with 17 bases between. The CDR3 consists of 15 residues.

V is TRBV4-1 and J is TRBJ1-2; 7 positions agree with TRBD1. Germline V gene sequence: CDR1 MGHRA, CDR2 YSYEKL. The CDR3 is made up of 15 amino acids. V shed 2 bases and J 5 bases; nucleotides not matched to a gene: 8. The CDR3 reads CASSQLHRGGYGYTF. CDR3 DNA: TGCGCCAGCAGCCAACTGCACAGGGGAGGGTATGGCTACACCTTC.

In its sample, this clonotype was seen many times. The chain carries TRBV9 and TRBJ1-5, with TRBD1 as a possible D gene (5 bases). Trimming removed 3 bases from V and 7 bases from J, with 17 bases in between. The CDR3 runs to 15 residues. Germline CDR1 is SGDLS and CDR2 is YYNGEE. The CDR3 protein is CASSAGPDTRQPQHF. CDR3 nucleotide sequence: TGTGCCAGCAGCGCAGGGCCCGACACGCGGCAGCCCCAGCATTTT.

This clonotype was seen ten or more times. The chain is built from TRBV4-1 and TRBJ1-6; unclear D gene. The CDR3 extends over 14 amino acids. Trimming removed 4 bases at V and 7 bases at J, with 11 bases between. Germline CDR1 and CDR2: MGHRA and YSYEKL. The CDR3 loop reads CASSPLGRNSPLHF. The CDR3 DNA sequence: TGCGCCAGCAGCCCCCTTGGACGGAATTCACCCCTCCACTTT.

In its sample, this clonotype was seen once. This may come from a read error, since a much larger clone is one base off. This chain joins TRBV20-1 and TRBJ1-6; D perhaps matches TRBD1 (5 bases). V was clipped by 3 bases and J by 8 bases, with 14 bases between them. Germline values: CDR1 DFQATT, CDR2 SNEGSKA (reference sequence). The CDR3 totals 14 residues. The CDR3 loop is CSASGGTGYSPLHF. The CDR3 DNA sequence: TGCAGTGCTAGTGGGGGGACGGGGTATTCACCCCTCCACTTT.

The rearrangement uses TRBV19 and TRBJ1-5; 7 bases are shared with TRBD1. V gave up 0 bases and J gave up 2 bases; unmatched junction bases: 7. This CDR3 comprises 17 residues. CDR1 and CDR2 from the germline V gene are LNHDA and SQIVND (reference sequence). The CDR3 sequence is CASSIETEGAGNQPQHF. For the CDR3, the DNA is TGTGCCAGTAGTATAGAAACAGAGGGGGCTGGCAATCAGCCCCAGCATTTT.

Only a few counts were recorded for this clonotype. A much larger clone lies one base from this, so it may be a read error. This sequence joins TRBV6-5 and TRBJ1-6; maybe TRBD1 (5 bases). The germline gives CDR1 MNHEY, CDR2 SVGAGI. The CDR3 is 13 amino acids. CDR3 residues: CASSYPRGSHLHF. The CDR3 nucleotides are TGTGCCAGCAGTTACCCGAGGGGTTCACACCTCCACTTT.

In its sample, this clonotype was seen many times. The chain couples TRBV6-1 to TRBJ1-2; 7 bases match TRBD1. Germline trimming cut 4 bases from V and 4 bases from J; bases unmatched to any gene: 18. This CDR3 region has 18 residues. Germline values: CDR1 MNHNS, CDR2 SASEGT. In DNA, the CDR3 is TGTGCCAGCAGTGCCAGATTAAGGGGGACAGCGCTCTCCTATGGCTACACCTTC. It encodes CASSARLRGTALSYGYTF.

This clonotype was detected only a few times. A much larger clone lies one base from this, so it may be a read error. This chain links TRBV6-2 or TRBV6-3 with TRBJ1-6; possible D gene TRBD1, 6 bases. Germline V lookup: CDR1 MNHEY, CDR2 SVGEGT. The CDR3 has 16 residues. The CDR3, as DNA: TGTGCCAGCGGTTACGTCTGCGGACAGCCTAATTCACCCCTCCACTTT. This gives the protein CASGYVCGQPNSPLHF.

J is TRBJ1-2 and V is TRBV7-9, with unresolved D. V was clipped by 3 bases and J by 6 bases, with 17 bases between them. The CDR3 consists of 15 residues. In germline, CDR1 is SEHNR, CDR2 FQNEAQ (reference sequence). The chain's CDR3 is CASSLGFEGNDGYTF. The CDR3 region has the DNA TGTGCCAGCAGCTTGGGATTCGAGGGAAACGATGGCTACACCTTC.